This T cell receptor beta chain was identified in a study of shared clonotypes between healthy human individuals. In the study overall: There were three CD4 naive, three CD4 memory, two CD8 naive and one CD8 memory plates per donor. Study-level results: A generally larger estimated richness was seen in naive subsets than in memory subsets.

Sorted-subset replicate PCR reactions contained about 200 ng DNA, corresponding to some 29,000 T cell genomes. Generated by immunoSEQ multiplex PCR, the TCRdb table keeps only in-frame clones and is missing some. Here the sample spans hundreds of thousands of clones, 85% to 95% being singletons. Positively selected for CCR7, the CD45RO-negative cells used as naive CD8 cells excluded terminally differentiated effector memory CD45RA+ cells. The trim removed 1 base at V and 3 bases at J, leaving 6 bases unmatched. Germline CDR1 and CDR2: SGHNT and YYREEE (reference sequence). The CDR3 contains 16 residues. Notes on this clone: Antigen unknown.

This sequence joins TRBV5-4 and TRBJ2-2, with 7 bases identical to TRBD2. Source material: naive CD8+ T cells sorted from blood. The TCR sequence derives from a woman aged 25 to 45 in good health. The CDR3 DNA sequence: TGTGCCAGCAGCTTGATGACTAGCCTGGACACCGGGGAGCTGTTTTTT. Its protein product is CASSLMTSLDTGELFF.